The TCR beta chain under discussion was sequenced for a study of CD8+CD57+ T cells in acquired aplastic anemia. The template for TCR beta VDJ and CDR3 sequence profiling was genomic DNA. TCRdb re-called the reads with MiXCR, one entry per CDR3 protein. The sample has about 190,000 distinct CDR3 sequences, 48% seen once. Study-level results: Patients shared just under 30 CD8+ CDR3 sequences with controls.

As for this clonotype: What it binds is unknown.

Per the germline V gene, CDR1 is SNHLY and CDR2 is FYNNEI. This CDR3 contains 14 residues. Trimming cost V 4 bases and J 2 bases; bases outside gene matches: 1. It was patients with CD8+CD57+ cell expansion by flow cytometry who were chosen for sequencing. In all patients, the disease was severe acquired aplastic anemia. At the time of blood sampling, patients had not yet received any therapy. Sequencing used sorted CD4+, CD8+, or CD8+CD57+ T cells (not recorded which) from PBMCs. This clonotype originated in a human donor with aplastic anemia. The chain employs TRBV2 and TRBJ1-3; 8 bases match TRBD1. The CDR3 sequence is CASSVQGAGNTIYF. The CDR3, as DNA: TGTGCCAGCAGTGTACAGGGGGCTGGAAACACCATATATTTT.